One T cell receptor beta chain is described in this entry. This clonotype appeared a few times. The antigen it binds to is not known. No quality values exist for individual bases; no much larger clone is one base distant. Ficoll-Paque density gradient centrifugation was the method used to isolate PBMCs. Trimming removed 2 bases from V and 7 bases from J, leaving 12 bases between the germline ends. CDR1 and CDR2, per the germline V gene, are SNHLY and FYNNEI. The cysteine opens and the phenylalanine closes a CDR3 of 14 amino acids. Only the CDR3 DNA is retained, 42 bases long and in frame from the first base. This entry comes from a study of T-cell memory formation after mild COVID-19 (dated by TCRdb to about 2021). The study in broad terms: TCR sequence clusters from the two donors were found to be largely donor specific. Longitudinal TCRalpha and TCRbeta repertoire sequencing tracked T-cell clones expanding and contracting after mild COVID-19 in two donors. The cohort comprised two young, previously healthy adult volunteers, one female and one male. Overall study results and their limits: Contracting CD4+ clones were located mainly in the CM and EM memory subsets, whereas CD8+ clones were found to be enriched in EMRA. Only a couple of mild cases were covered in the study, and larger cohorts including severe cases with pre-infection samples were considered necessary. SARS-CoV-2 specificity of the second-wave clones peaking on day 37 was not confirmed. Some responding clones were detected in pre-infection memory, which suggested that pre-existing cross-reactive memory T cells had joined the SARS-CoV-2 response. Clones that contracted from day 15 to 85 showed balanced CD4/CD8 phenotypes, whereas a second wave of clones that expanded from day 15 to 37 leaned towards CD4+.

Sequencing was carried out with an Illumina NovaSeq 6000. TCRalpha and TCRbeta cDNA libraries were built by 5'RACE with constant-segment primers, adding sample barcodes and unique molecular identifiers. Trizol reagent was used to extract RNA from every sample. The libraries were amplified in two PCR steps, and the second step added a second sample barcode and Illumina TruSeq adapters. The libraries were sequenced on an Illumina NovaSeq using 2 x 150 bp paired-end reads. Per the source publication's procedure: The reads were demultiplexed and collapsed into UMI-guided consensus sequences using migec v1.2.7. With mixcr v2.1.11, UMI consensuses were aligned to TRA and TRB V and J templates and assembled into clonotypes. A clonotype was counted as expanded or contracted only if both edgeR and NoisET called the change significant, with noise models trained on biological replicates. For edgeR calls, the thresholds were a false discovery rate-adjusted p below 0.01 and a log2 fold-change of 1. As an exploratory analysis of dynamics, PCA with hierarchical clustering was applied to max-normalized trajectories of the 1000 most abundant clonotypes. Each responding clone was given a CD4 or CD8 phenotype based on the CD4+ and CD8+ repertoires, which had been sequenced separately. TCRdb handled the public reads itself, with Q25 trimming in fastp and clone calling in MiXCR, and kept productive beta chains. Here each entry gathers all rows of one CDR3 protein and keeps the most common genes and DNA. TCRdb, rather than the study authors, made the V and J calls. A total of about 210,000 distinct CDR3 sequences appear in this sample, roughly a tenth of them only once. The ten largest clones capture 3% of the sample.

This sequence uses TRBV2 and TRBJ2-1; the D gene is possibly TRBD2, with 6 bases matching. The specimen was PBMCs or a T cell subset sorted from them (not recorded which). The TCR comes from a man aged 18 to 29 who had mild COVID-19 (a few samples of this study predate the infection). The sample titles of this study are shuffled in the database, so cell type and time point are left out; the donor was told from shared clones. This receptor has the CDR3 CASSEHLAGNEQFF. In nucleotides, the sequence is TGTGCCAGCAGTGAACATTTGGCGGGGAATGAGCAGTTCTTC.